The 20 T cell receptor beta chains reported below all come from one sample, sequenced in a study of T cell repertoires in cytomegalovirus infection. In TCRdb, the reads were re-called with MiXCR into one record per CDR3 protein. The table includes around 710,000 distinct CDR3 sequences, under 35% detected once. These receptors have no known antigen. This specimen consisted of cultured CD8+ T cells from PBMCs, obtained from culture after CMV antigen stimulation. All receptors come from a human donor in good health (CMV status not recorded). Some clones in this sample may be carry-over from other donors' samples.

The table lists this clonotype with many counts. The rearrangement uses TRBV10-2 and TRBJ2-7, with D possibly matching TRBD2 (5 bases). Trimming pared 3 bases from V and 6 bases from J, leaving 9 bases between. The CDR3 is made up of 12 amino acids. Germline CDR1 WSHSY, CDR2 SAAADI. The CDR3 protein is CASSDRGFEQYV. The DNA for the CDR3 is TGCGCCAGCAGTGACCGGGGATTCGAGCAGTACGTC.

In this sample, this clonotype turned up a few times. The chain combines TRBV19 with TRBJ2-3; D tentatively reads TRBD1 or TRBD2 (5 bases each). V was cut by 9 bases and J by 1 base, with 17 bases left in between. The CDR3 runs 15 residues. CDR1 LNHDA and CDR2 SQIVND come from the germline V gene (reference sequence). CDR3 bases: TGTGCCAGCCGCTTCCGGGACCGAGGCACAGATACGCAGTATTTT. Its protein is CASRFRDRGTDTQYF. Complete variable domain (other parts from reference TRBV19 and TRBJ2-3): DGGITQSPKYLFRKEGQNVTLSCEQNLNHDAMYWYRQDPGQGLRLIYYSQIVNDFQKGDIAEGYSVSREKKESFPLTVTSAQKNPTAFYLCASRFRDRGTDTQYFGPGTRLTVL.

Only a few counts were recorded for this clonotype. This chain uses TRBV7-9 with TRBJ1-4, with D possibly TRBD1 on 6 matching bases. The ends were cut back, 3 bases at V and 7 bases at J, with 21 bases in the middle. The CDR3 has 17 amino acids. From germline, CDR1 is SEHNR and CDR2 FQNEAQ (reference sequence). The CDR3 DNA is TGTGCCAGCAGCTTGTTTTATACTGGCAGGGGTACTGAAAAACTGTTTTTT. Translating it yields CASSLFYTGRGTEKLFF.

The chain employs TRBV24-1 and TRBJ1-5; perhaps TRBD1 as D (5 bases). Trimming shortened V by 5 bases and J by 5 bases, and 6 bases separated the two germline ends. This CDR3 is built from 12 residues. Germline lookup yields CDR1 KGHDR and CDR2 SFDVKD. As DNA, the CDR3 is TGTGCCACCAGTGCGGGGCATCAGCCCCAGCATTTT. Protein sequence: CATSAGHQPQHF.

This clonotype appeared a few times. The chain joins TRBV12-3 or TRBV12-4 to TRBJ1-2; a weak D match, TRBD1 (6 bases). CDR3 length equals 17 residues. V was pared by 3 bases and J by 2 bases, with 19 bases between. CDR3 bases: TGTGCCAGCAGTTTGGGGGCTCTGTCGGAGGGGAACTATGGCTACACCTTC. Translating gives CASSLGALSEGNYGYTF.

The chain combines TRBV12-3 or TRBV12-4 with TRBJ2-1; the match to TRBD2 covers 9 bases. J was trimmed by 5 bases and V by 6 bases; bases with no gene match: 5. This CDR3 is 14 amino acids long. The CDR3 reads CASRAGGSNNEQFF. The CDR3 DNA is TGTGCCAGCAGGGCGGGGGGGTCGAACAATGAGCAGTTCTTC.

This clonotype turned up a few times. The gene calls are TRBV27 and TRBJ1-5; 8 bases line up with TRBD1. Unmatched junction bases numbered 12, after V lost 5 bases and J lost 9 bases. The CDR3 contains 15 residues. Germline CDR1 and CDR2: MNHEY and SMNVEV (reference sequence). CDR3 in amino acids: CASSPIPTGGWPQHF. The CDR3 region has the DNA TGTGCCAGCAGTCCCATACCCACAGGGGGTTGGCCCCAGCATTTT.

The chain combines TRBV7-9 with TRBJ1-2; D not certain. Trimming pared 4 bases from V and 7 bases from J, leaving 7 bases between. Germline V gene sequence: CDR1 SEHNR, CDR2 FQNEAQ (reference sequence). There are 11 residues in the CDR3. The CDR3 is CASSSAVGYTF. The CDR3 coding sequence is TGTGCCAGCAGCTCCGCAGTTGGCTACACCTTC.

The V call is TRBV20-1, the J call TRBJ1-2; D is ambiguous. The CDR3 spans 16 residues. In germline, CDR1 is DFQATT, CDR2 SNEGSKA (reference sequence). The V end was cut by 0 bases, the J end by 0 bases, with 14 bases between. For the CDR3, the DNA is TGCAGTGCTAGAGAATTGTTGTCCGGCGCTAACTATGGCTACACCTTC. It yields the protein CSARELLSGANYGYTF.

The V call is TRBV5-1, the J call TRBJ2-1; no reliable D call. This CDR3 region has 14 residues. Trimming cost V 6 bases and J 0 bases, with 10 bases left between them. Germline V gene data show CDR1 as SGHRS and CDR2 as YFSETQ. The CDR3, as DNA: TGCGCCAGCAATCTTCAGAGCTCCTACAATGAGCAGTTCTTC. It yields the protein CASNLQSSYNEQFF. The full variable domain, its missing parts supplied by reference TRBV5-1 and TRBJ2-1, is KAGVTQTPRYLIKTRGQQVTLSCSPISGHRSVSWYQQTPGQGLQFLFEYFSETQRNKGNFPGRFSGRQFSNSRSEMNVSTLELGDSALYLCASNLQSSYNEQFFGPGTRLTVL.

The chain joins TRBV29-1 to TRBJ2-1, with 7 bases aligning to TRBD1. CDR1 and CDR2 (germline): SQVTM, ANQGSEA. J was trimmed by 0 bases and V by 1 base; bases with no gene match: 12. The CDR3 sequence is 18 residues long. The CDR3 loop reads CSVEGHSGQRISYNEQFF. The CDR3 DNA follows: TGCAGCGTTGAAGGACACTCGGGACAGAGAATCTCCTACAATGAGCAGTTCTTC.

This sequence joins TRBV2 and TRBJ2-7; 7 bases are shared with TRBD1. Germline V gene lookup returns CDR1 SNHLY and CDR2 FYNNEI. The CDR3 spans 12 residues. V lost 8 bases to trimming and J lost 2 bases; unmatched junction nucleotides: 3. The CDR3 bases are TGTGCCAGCCAGACAGGGACCTACGAGCAGTACTTC. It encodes CASQTGTYEQYF.

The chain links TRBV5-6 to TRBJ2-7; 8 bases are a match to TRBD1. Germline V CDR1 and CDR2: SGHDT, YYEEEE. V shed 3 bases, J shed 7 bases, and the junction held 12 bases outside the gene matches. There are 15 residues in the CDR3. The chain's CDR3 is CASSSEGRGHGEQYF. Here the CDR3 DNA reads TGTGCCAGCAGCTCTGAGGGCAGGGGGCATGGGGAGCAGTACTTC.

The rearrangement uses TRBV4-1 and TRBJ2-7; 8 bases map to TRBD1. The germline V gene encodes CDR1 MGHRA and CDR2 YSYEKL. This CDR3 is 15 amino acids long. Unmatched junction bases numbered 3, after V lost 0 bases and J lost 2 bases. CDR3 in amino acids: CASSQEATGAYEQYV. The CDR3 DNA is TGCGCCAGCAGCCAAGAAGCGACAGGGGCCTACGAGCAGTACGTC.

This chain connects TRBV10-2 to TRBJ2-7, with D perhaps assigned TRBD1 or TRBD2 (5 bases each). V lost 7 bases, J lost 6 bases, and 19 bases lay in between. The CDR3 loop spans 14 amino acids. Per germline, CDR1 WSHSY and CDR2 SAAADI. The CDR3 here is CASTTGPAGGEQYF. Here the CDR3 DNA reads TGCGCCAGCACCACGGGACCCGCTGGGGGCGAGCAGTACTTC.

CDR3 DNA: TGTGCCAGCAGCTTGCCTTCTTTGGAGACCCAGTACTTC. This gives the protein CASSLPSLETQYF. The rearrangement joins TRBV11-2 to TRBJ2-5, with D uncertain. This CDR3 contains 13 residues. CDR1 and CDR2 from the germline V gene are SGHAT and FQNNGV. V dropped 3 bases and J dropped 5 bases, with 10 bases sitting between them.

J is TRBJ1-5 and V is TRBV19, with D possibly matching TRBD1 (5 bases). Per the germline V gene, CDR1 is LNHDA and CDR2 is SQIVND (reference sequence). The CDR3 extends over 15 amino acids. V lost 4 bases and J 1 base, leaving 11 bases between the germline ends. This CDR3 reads CASSSRVGSNQPQHF. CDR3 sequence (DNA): TGTGCCAGTAGTAGCAGGGTCGGGAGCAATCAGCCCCAGCATTTT. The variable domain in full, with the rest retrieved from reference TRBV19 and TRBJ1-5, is DGGITQSPKYLFRKEGQNVTLSCEQNLNHDAMYWYRQDPGQGLRLIYYSQIVNDFQKGDIAEGYSVSREKKESFPLTVTSAQKNPTAFYLCASSSRVGSNQPQHFGDGTRLSIL.

Written as DNA, the CDR3 is TGTGCCAGCAGCTTAGTCGAGGGGGTGCAAAGGGCCACTAATGAAAAACTGTTTTTT. This sequence encodes CASSLVEGVQRATNEKLFF. This chain joins TRBV7-9 and TRBJ1-4; a weak D match, TRBD1 (6 bases). Per germline, CDR1 SEHNR and CDR2 FQNEAQ (reference sequence). Trimming removed 1 base at V and 2 bases at J, with 20 bases between. CDR3 length equals 19 residues.

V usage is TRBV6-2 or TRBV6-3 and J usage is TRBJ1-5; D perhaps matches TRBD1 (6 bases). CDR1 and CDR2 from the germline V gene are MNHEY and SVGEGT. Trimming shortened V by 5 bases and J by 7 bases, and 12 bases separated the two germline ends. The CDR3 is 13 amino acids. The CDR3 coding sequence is TGTGCCAGCAGTAGGACAGCTGGGCAGCCCCAGCATTTT. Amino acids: CASSRTAGQPQHF.

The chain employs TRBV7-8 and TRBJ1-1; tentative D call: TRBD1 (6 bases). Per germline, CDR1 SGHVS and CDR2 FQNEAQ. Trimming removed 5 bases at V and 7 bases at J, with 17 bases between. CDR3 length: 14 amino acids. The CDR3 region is CASSPRRGGGEAFF. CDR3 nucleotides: TGTGCCAGCAGCCCCAGAAGGGGGGGTGGTGAAGCTTTCTTT. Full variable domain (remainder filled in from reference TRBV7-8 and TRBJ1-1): GAGVSQSPRYKVAKRGQDVALRCDPISGHVSLFWYQQALGQGPEFLTYFQNEAQLDKSGLPSDRFFAERPEGSVSTLKIQRTQQEDSAVYLCASSPRRGGGEAFFGQGTRLTVV.